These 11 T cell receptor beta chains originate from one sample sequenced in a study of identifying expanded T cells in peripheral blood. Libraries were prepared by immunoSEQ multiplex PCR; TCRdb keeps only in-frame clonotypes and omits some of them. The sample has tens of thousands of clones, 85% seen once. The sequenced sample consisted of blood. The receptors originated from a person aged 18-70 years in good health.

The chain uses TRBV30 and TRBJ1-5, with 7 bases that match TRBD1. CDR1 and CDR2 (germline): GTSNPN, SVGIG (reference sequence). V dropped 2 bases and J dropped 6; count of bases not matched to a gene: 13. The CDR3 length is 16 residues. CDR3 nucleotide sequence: TGTGCCTGGAGTCCAACAGACAGGGCAGGGGGTCAGCCCCAGCATTTT. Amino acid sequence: CAWSPTDRAGGQPQHF. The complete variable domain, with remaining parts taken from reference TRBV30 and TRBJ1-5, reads SQTIHQWPATLVQPVGSPLSLECTVEGTSNPNLYWYRQAAGRGLQLLFYSVGIGQISSEVPQNLSASRPQDRQFILSSKKLLLSDSGFYLCAWSPTDRAGGQPQHFGDGTRLSIL.

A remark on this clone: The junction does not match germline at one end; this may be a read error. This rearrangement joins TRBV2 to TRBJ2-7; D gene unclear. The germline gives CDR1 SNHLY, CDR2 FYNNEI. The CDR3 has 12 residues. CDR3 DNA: TGTGCCAGCAGTGAAGCTCAGTGGCTCCCCTTCTTC. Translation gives CASSEAQWLPFF.

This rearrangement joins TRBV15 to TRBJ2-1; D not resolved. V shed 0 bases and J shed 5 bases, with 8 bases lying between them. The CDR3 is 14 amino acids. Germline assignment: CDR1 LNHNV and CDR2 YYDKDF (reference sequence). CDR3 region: CATSRDGSNNEQFF. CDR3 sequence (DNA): TGTGCCACCAGCAGAGACGGGTCTAACAATGAGCAGTTCTTC.

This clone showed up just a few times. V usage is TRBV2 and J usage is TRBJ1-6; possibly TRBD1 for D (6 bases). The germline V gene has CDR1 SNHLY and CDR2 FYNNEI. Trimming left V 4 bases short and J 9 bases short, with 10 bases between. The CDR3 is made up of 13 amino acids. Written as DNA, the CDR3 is TGTGCCAGCAGTGGGACAGAGGGTTCACCCCTCCACTTT. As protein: CASSGTEGSPLHF.

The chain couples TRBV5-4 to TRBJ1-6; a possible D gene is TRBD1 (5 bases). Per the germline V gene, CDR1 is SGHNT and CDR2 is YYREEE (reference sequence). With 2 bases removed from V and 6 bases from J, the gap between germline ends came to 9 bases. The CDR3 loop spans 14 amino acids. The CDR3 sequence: CASSLPGLNSPLHF. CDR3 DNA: TGTGCCAGCAGCTTACCGGGACTTAATTCACCCCTCCACTTT.

The CDR3 loop reads CASKDEYYGYTF. CDR3 DNA sequence: TGTGCCAGCAAGGACGAATACTATGGCTACACCTTC. The gene calls are TRBV6-6 and TRBJ1-2, with unresolved D. The CDR3 runs to 12 residues. Germline CDR1 MNHNY, CDR2 SVGAGI (reference sequence). V lost 7 bases to trimming and J lost 3 bases, with 9 bases between them.

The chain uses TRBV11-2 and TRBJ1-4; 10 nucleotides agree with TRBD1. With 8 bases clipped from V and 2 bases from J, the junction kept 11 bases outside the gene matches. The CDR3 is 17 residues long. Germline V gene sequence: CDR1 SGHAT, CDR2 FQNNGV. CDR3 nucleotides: TGTGCCAGCGCCCTCCGGACAGGGGGTCTGACTAATGAAAAACTGTTTTTT. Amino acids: CASALRTGGLTNEKLFF.

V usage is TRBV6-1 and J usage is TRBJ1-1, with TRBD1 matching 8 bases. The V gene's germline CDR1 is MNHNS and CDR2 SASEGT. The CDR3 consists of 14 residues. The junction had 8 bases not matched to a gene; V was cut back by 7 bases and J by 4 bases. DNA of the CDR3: TGTGCCAGCAATTTGGACAGGGCGCGCACTGAAGCTTTCTTT. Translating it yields CASNLDRARTEAFF.

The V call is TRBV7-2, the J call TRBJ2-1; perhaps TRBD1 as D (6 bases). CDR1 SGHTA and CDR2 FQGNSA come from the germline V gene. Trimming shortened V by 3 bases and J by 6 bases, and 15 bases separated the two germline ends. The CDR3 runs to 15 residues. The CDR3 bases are TGTGCCAGCAGCTTCACAGGGAATCCCCTCAATGAGCAGTTCTTC. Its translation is CASSFTGNPLNEQFF.

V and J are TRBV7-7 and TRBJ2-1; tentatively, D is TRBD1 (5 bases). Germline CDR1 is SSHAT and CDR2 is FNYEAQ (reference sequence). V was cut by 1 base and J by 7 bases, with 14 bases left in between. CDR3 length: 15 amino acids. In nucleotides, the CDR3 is TGTGCCAGCAGCTTAGACGGACATAGTTTAAATGAGCAGTTCTTC. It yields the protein CASSLDGHSLNEQFF.

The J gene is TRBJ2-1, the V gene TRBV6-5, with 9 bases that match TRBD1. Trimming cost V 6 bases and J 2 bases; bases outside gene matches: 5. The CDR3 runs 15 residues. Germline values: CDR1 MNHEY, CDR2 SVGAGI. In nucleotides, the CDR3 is TGTGCCAGCAGGGAGGACAGGGGCACCTACAATGAGCAGTTCTTC. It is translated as CASREDRGTYNEQFF.